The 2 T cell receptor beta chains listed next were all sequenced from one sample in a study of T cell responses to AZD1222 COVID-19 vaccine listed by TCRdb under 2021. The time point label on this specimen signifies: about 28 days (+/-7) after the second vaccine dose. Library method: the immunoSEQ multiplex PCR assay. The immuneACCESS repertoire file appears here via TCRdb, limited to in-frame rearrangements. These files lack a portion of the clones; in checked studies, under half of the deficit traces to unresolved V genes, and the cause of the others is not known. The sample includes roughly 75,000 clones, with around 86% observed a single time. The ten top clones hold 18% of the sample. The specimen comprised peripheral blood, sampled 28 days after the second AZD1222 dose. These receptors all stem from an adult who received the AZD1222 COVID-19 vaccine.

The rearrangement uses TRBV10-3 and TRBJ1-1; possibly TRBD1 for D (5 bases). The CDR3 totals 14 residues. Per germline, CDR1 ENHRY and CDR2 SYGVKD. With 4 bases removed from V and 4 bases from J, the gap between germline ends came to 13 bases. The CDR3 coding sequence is TGTGCCATCAGTGGCCTCGGGGCCAGCACTGAAGCTTTCTTT. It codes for CAISGLGASTEAFF.

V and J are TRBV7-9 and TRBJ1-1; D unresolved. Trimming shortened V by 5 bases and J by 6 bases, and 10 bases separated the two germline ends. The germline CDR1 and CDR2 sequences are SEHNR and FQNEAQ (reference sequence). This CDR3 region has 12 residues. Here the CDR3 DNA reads TGTGCCAGCAGCCCGTTAGACGCTGAAGCTTTCTTT. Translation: CASSPLDAEAFF.